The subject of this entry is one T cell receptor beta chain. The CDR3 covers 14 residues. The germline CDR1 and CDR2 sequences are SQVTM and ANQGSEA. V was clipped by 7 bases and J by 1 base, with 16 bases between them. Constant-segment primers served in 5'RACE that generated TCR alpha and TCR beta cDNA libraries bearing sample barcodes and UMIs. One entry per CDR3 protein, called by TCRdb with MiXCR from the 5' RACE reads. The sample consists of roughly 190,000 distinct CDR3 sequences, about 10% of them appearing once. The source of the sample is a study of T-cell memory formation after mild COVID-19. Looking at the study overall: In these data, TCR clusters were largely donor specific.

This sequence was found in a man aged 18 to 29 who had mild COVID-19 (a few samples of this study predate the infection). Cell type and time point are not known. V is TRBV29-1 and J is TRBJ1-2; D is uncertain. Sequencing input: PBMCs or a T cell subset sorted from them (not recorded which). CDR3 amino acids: CSAGAVASNYGYTF. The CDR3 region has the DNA TGCAGCGCGGGCGCGGTCGCCAGTAACTATGGCTACACCTTC.